The 22 T cell receptor beta chains given below trace back to one sample, sequenced in a study of identifying expanded T cells in peripheral blood. Measured with immunoSEQ multiplex PCR; TCRdb has only the in-frame clones, and not every one. The sample carries some 99,000 clones, roughly nine tenths recorded once. Sequencing input: blood. All receptors derive from a person between 18 and 69 years old in good health.

This chain uses TRBV27 with TRBJ2-7, with D uncertain. The ends were cut back, 3 bases at V and 0 bases at J, with 6 bases in the middle. This CDR3 has 13 residues. CDR1 and CDR2 from the germline V gene are MNHEY and SMNVEV (reference sequence). CDR3 in amino acids: CASSLWGSYEQYF. CDR3 DNA sequence: TGTGCCAGCAGTTTGTGGGGCTCCTACGAGCAGTACTTC.

This clone was recorded only once. The V gene is TRBV28, the J gene TRBJ1-2; possibly TRBD1 for D (6 bases). The CDR3 consists of 12 residues. The V end lost 5 bases, the J end lost 6 bases, and 10 bases lay between the germline ends. In germline, CDR1 is MDHEN, CDR2 SYDVKM. In nucleotides, the CDR3 is TGTGCCAGCAGTGAACAGGGCGATGGCTACACCTTC. Translation gives CASSEQGDGYTF.

The rearrangement uses TRBV28 and TRBJ2-2, with D possibly matching TRBD2 (5 bases). The CDR3 loop spans 15 amino acids. Trimming removed 7 bases from V and 6 bases from J, with 18 bases in between. From germline, CDR1 is MDHEN and CDR2 SYDVKM. Here the CDR3 DNA reads TGTGCCAGCACCCTCCCTTTCGGGGTGTCCGGGGAGCTGTTTTTT. It is translated as CASTLPFGVSGELFF. The whole variable domain, remainder taken from reference TRBV28 and TRBJ2-2, is DVKVTQSSRYLVKRTGEKVFLECVQDMDHENMFWYRQDPGLGLRLIYFSYDVKMKEKGDIPEGYSVSREKKERFSLILESASTNQTSMYLCASTLPFGVSGELFFGEGSRLTVL.

The chain has TRBV7-3 and TRBJ2-1; D ambiguous. V was cut by 1 base and J by 8 bases, with 6 bases left in between. CDR3 length: 12 residues. Germline V gives CDR1 SGHTA, CDR2 FQGTGA. CDR3 residues: CASSLIHDEQFF. DNA of the CDR3: TGTGCCAGCAGCTTAATACACGATGAGCAGTTCTTC. Full variable domain (outside the CDR3, taken from reference TRBV7-3 and TRBJ2-1): GAGVSQTPSNKVTEKGKYVELRCDPISGHTALYWYRQSLGQGPEFLIYFQGTGAADDSGLPNDRFFAVRPEGSVSTLKIQRTERGDSAVYLCASSLIHDEQFFGPGTRLTVL.

This clone came up once. The rearrangement uses TRBV19 and TRBJ1-5, with D maybe TRBD1 (6 bases). Per germline, CDR1 LNHDA and CDR2 SQIVND (reference sequence). V gave up 4 bases and J gave up 7 bases, with 11 bases separating them. The CDR3 is made up of 13 amino acids. CDR3 nucleotide sequence: TGTGCCAGTAGTAGACAGGCGGGGCAGCCCCAGCATTTT. This encodes CASSRQAGQPQHF. The full variable domain, in which reference TRBV19 and TRBJ1-5 provide the parts outside the CDR3, is DGGITQSPKYLFRKEGQNVTLSCEQNLNHDAMYWYRQDPGQGLRLIYYSQIVNDFQKGDIAEGYSVSREKKESFPLTVTSAQKNPTAFYLCASSRQAGQPQHFGDGTRLSIL.

This chain uses TRBV28 with TRBJ2-1; a possible D gene is TRBD2 (6 bases). Germline V gene data show CDR1 as MDHEN and CDR2 as SYDVKM. Trimming took 4 bases from V and 3 from J, leaving 16 bases between them. This CDR3 region has 16 residues. The CDR3 here is CASSSRGLPVYNEQFF. Written as DNA, the CDR3 is TGTGCCAGCAGTTCTAGGGGACTCCCAGTCTACAATGAGCAGTTCTTC. The entire variable domain, with the rest obtained from reference TRBV28 and TRBJ2-1, is as follows: DVKVTQSSRYLVKRTGEKVFLECVQDMDHENMFWYRQDPGLGLRLIYFSYDVKMKEKGDIPEGYSVSREKKERFSLILESASTNQTSMYLCASSSRGLPVYNEQFFGPGTRLTVL.

The chain joins TRBV10-3 to TRBJ1-1; D is ambiguous. The CDR3 runs to 12 residues. The V end lost 0 bases, the J end lost 6 bases, and 5 bases lay between the germline ends. Germline loops: CDR1 ENHRY, CDR2 SYGVKD. DNA for the CDR3: TGTGCCATCAGTGAGTCCCATCCTGAAGCTTTCTTT. Translation: CAISESHPEAFF.

CDR3 bases: TGCGCCAGCAGCTTGGGCATGACTAGCGGCACAGATACGCAGTATTTT. As protein: CASSLGMTSGTDTQYF. The chain employs TRBV5-1 and TRBJ2-3; TRBD2 matches 8 bases. Looked up from germline, CDR1 is SGHRS and CDR2 is YFSETQ. V lost 0 bases and J lost 1; bases outside the gene matches: 4. The CDR3 contains 16 residues. The entire variable domain, with the rest obtained from reference TRBV5-1 and TRBJ2-3, is as follows: KAGVTQTPRYLIKTRGQQVTLSCSPISGHRSVSWYQQTPGQGLQFLFEYFSETQRNKGNFPGRFSGRQFSNSRSEMNVSTLELGDSALYLCASSLGMTSGTDTQYFGPGTRLTVL.

Relative to its sample, this clone is medium-sized. The chain has TRBV4-3 and TRBJ1-5; no firm D call. Trimming left V 0 bases short and J 5 bases short, with 11 bases between. Looked up from germline, CDR1 is LGHNA and CDR2 is YSLEER. The CDR3 consists of 15 residues. CDR3 nucleotides: TGCGCCAGCAGCCAAGATACGGGATTCGATCAGCCCCAGCATTTT. The encoded protein is CASSQDTGFDQPQHF.

The genes are TRBV4-3 and TRBJ1-4; D gene ambiguous. The ends were cut back, 0 bases at V and 5 bases at J, with 10 bases in the middle. The CDR3 runs to 15 residues. Germline V gene data show CDR1 as LGHNA and CDR2 as YSLEER. The CDR3 spells CASSQDRAPNEKLFF. Here the CDR3 DNA reads TGCGCCAGCAGCCAAGATCGGGCCCCCAATGAAAAACTGTTTTTT.

Comments on this clone: Other DNA sequences in the same sample also yield this CDR3. In DNA, the CDR3 is TGCAGCGTTGATGGGGGGGGTCTGACAGGGGGCGATGAAGCTTTCTTT. Translation: CSVDGGGLTGGDEAFF. V is TRBV29-1 and J is TRBJ1-1; 10 nucleotides line up with TRBD1. Germline-derived CDR1 and CDR2 are SQVTM and ANQGSEA. The V gene end was trimmed by 3 bases and the J gene end by 7 bases; junction bases not matched to a gene: 14. The CDR3 covers 16 residues.

The sample holds one count of this clone. The V and J genes are TRBV9 and TRBJ2-3; no clear D. CDR3 length: 12 amino acids. Trimming shortened V by 0 bases and J by 6 bases, and 5 bases separated the two germline ends. Germline values: CDR1 SGDLS, CDR2 YYNGEE. This chain's CDR3 is CASSVAHDTQYF. The CDR3 DNA reads as TGTGCCAGCAGCGTAGCCCATGATACGCAGTATTTT. Full variable domain (missing parts from reference TRBV9 and TRBJ2-3): DSGVTQTPKHLITATGQRVTLRCSPRSGDLSVYWYQQSLDQGLQFLIQYYNGEERAKGNILERFSAQQFPDLHSELNLSSLELGDSALYFCASSVAHDTQYFGPGTRLTVL.

The chain combines TRBV7-9 with TRBJ2-1; 10 bases fit TRBD1. J was trimmed by 10 bases and V by 3 bases; bases with no gene match: 6. The CDR3 consists of 14 residues. Germline CDR1 is SEHNR and CDR2 is FQNEAQ (reference sequence). CDR3 DNA sequence: TGTGCCAGCAGCTTCCGGGACAGGGGAGAGGAGCAGTTCTTC. Residues: CASSFRDRGEEQFF.

The chain is built from TRBV2 and TRBJ2-1; a possible D gene is TRBD2 (6 bases). V lost 5 bases to trimming and J lost 4 bases, with 12 bases between them. Per the germline V gene, CDR1 is SNHLY and CDR2 is FYNNEI. The CDR3 consists of 14 residues. This chain's CDR3 is CASSLRLVYNEQFF. The CDR3 bases are TGTGCCAGCAGTCTCAGACTAGTTTACAATGAGCAGTTCTTC.

The rearrangement joins TRBV5-1 to TRBJ1-2; TRBD1 aligns across 7 bases. The CDR3 consists of 15 residues. Trimming at V came to 2 bases and at J to 4 bases, leaving 8 bases not matched to a gene. Germline V gene sequence: CDR1 SGHRS, CDR2 YFSETQ. The CDR3 loop reads CASSFEGAPGYGYTF. CDR3 bases: TGCGCCAGCAGCTTTGAGGGGGCGCCCGGCTATGGCTACACCTTC.

V gene TRBV28 combines with J gene TRBJ2-7, with TRBD1 matching 7 bases. J lost 0 bases, V lost 5 bases, and 7 bases had no gene match. The CDR3 sequence is 15 residues long. Germline values: CDR1 MDHEN, CDR2 SYDVKM. This chain's CDR3 is CASSPGTASSYEQYF. The DNA of the CDR3 is TGTGCCAGCAGTCCAGGGACAGCGAGCTCCTACGAGCAGTACTTC.

This chain joins TRBV7-2 and TRBJ1-1; D might be TRBD1 (5 bases). Germline V lookup: CDR1 SGHTA, CDR2 FQGNSA. Trimming left V 7 bases short and J 4 bases short, with 13 bases between. This CDR3 is 13 amino acids long. The CDR3: CASNPAGTTEAFF. As DNA, the CDR3 is TGTGCCAGCAACCCGGCGGGGACCACTGAAGCTTTCTTT.

The CDR3 region has the DNA TGTGCCAGCAGCACAACTAGCGGGGGGGCAGTGACCCAGTACTTC. Translating it yields CASSTTSGGAVTQYF. The gene calls are TRBV11-2 and TRBJ2-5, with 13 positions matching TRBD2. Trimming removed 5 bases from V and 7 bases from J; junction bases left unmatched: 7. The CDR3 is made up of 15 amino acids. CDR1 is SGHAT, CDR2 FQNNGV, per germline. The variable domain in full, with the rest retrieved from reference TRBV11-2 and TRBJ2-5, is EAGVAQSPRYKIIEKRQSVAFWCNPISGHATLYWYQQILGQGPKLLIQFQNNGVVDDSQLPKDRFSAERLKGVDSTLKIQPAKLEDSAVYLCASSTTSGGAVTQYFGPGTRLLVL.

The gene calls are TRBV2 and TRBJ2-5; unclear D gene. V lost 5 bases and J 4 bases, leaving 8 bases between the germline ends. This CDR3 has 12 residues. Germline assignment: CDR1 SNHLY and CDR2 FYNNEI. CDR3 residues: CASSLLGETQYF. The CDR3 DNA is TGTGCCAGCAGTTTACTGGGAGAGACCCAGTACTTC.

V and J are TRBV6-1 and TRBJ2-7; 8 nucleotides align to TRBD1. This CDR3 is 15 amino acids long. Germline trimming cut 4 bases from V and 4 bases from J; bases unmatched to any gene: 9. In germline, CDR1 is MNHNS, CDR2 SASEGT. CDR3 region: CASSVFGTGTYEQYF. DNA for the CDR3: TGTGCCAGCAGTGTCTTCGGGACAGGAACTTACGAGCAGTACTTC.

The rearrangement links TRBV7-2 to TRBJ1-3; TRBD1 agrees at 8 bases. With V trimmed by 5 bases and J by 3 bases, 6 bases remained unmatched. This CDR3 comprises 15 residues. Germline assignment: CDR1 SGHTA and CDR2 FQGNSA. The CDR3 nucleotides read TGTGCCAGCAGCCCCACAGGGGGAGATGGAAACACCATATATTTT. Its protein product is CASSPTGGDGNTIYF.

V is TRBV7-9 and J is TRBJ2-5, with D perhaps matching TRBD1 (6 bases). V dropped 5 bases and J dropped 5 bases, with 21 bases sitting between them. Germline V gives CDR1 SEHNR, CDR2 FQNEAQ (reference sequence). This CDR3 spans 16 amino acids. The CDR3 nucleotides are TGTGCCAGCAGCAACGGACAGAGCGCAGCCAGGGAGACCCAGTACTTC. It is translated as CASSNGQSAARETQYF.